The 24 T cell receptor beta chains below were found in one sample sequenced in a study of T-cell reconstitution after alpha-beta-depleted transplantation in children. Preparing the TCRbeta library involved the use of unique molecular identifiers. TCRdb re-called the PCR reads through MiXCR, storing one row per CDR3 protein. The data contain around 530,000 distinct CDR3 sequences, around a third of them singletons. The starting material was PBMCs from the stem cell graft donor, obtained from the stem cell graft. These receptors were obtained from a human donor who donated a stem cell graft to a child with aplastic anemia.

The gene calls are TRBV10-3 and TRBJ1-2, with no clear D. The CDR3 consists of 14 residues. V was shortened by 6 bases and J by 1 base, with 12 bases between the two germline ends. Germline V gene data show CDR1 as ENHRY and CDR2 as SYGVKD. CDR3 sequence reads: CAIRDLGVNYGYTF. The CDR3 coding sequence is TGTGCCATCAGGGATTTAGGAGTTAACTATGGCTACACCTTC.

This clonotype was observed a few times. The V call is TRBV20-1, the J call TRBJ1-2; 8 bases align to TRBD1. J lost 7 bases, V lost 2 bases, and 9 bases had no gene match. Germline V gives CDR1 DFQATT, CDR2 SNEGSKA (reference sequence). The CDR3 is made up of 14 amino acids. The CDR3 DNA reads TGCAGTGCTAGACATCAGGGGGCGAACGGTGGCTACACCTTC. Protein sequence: CSARHQGANGGYTF.

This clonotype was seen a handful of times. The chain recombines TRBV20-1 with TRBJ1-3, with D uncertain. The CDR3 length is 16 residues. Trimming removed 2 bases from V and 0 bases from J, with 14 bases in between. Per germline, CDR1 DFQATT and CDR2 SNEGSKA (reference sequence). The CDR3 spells CSARPLDGSSGNTIYF. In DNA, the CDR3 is TGCAGTGCTAGACCCCTCGACGGGAGCTCTGGAAACACCATATATTTT.

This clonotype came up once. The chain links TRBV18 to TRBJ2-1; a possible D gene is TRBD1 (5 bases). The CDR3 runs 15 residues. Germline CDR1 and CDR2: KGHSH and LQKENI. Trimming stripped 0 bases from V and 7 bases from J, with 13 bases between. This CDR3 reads CASSPPGRVTNEQFF. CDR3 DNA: TGTGCCAGCTCACCACCGGGCAGGGTAACGAATGAGCAGTTCTTC.

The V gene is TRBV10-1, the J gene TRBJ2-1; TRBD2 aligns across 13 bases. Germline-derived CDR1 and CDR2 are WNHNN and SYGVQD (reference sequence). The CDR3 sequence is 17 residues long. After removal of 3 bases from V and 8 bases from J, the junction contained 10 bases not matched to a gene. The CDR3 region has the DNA TGCGCCAGCAGTGACCCCCTCGGACTAGCGGGAGTCGATGAGCAGTTCTTC. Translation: CASSDPLGLAGVDEQFF.

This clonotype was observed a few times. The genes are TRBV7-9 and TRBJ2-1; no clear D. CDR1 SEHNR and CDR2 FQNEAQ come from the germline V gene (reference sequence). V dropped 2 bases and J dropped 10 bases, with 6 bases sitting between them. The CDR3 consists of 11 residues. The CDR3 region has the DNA TGTGCCAGCAGCTTAAACGTAGAGCAGTTCTTC. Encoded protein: CASSLNVEQFF.

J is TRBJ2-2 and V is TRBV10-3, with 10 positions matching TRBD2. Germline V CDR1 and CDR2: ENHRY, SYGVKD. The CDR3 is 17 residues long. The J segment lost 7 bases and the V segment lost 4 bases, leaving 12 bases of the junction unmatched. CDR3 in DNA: TGTGCCATCAGTGTTAGAGCGGGAGGGCCATCTTACGGGGAGCTGTTTTTT. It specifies CAISVRAGGPSYGELFF.

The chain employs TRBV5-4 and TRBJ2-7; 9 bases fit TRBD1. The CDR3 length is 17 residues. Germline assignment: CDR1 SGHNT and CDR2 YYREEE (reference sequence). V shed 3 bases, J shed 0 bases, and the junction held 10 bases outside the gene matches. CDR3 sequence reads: CASSSGQGIWGSYEQYV. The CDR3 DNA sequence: TGTGCCAGCAGCTCGGGACAGGGAATTTGGGGCTCCTACGAGCAGTACGTC.

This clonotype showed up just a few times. CDR3 sequence (DNA): TGTGCCAGCAGTTTTTCCGGGAGCGCAAGCTACACCTTC. Protein sequence: CASSFSGSASYTF. The V call is TRBV12-3 or TRBV12-4, the J call TRBJ1-2; no firm D call. Trimming took 3 bases from V and 9 from J, leaving 14 bases between them. The CDR3 spans 13 residues.

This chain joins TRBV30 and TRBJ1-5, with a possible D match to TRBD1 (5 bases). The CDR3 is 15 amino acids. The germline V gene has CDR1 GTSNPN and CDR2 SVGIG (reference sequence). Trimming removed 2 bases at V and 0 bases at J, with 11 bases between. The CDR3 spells CAWSHGGYSNQPQHF. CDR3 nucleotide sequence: TGTGCCTGGAGTCACGGGGGATATAGCAATCAGCCCCAGCATTTT.

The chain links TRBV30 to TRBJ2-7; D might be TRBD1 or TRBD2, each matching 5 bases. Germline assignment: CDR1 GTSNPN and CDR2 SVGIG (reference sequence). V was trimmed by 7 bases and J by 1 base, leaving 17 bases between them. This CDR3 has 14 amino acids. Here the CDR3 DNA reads TGTGCCTACGAGTCGGGGCGGGCATCCTACGAGCAGTACTTC. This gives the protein CAYESGRASYEQYF.

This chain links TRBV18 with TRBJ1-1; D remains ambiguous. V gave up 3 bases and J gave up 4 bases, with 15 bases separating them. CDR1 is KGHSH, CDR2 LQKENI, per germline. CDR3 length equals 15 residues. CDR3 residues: CASSPGRDRPTEAFF. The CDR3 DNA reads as TGTGCCAGCTCACCCGGGCGAGACCGACCCACTGAAGCTTTCTTT.

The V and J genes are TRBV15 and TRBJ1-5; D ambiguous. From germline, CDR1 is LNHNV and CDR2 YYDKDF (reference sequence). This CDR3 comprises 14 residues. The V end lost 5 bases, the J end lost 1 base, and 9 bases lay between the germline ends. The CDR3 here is CATSHGGSNQPQHF. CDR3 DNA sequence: TGTGCCACCAGCCACGGCGGGAGCAATCAGCCCCAGCATTTT.

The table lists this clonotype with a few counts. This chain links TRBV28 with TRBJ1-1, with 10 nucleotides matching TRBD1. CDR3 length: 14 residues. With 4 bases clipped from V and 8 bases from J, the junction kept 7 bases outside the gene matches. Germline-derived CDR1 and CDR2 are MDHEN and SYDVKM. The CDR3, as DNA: TGTGCCAGCAGTTACTGGGACAGGGGCCGGGAAGCTTTCTTT. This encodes CASSYWDRGREAFF.

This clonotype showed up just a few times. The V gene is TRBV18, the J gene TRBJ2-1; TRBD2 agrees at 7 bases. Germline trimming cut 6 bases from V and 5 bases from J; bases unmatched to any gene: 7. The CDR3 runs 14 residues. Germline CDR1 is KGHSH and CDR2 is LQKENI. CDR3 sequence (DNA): TGTGCCAGCTCCCGTCAGGGAGGGAACAATGAGCAGTTCTTC. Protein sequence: CASSRQGGNNEQFF.

CDR3 amino acids: CASSERSGDEKLFF. For the CDR3, the DNA is TGTGCCAGCAGTGAAAGGTCAGGCGATGAAAAACTGTTTTTT. The rearrangement uses TRBV25-1 and TRBJ1-4, with D uncertain. Trimming removed 2 bases at V and 6 bases at J, with 10 bases between. Per the germline V gene, CDR1 is MGHDK and CDR2 is SYGVNS. The CDR3 has 14 residues.

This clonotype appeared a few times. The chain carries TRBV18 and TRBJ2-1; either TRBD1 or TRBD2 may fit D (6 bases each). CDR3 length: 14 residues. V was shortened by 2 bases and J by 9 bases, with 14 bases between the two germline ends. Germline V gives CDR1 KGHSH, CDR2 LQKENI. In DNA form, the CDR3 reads TGTGCCAGCTCACCAACCAAGGGGGGTGCTGAGCAGTTCTTC. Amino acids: CASSPTKGGAEQFF.

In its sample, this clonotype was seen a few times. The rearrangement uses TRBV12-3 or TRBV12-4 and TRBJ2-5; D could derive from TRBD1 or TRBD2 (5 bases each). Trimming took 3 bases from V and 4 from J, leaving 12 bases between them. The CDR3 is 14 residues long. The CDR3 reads CASSLLGAGETQYF. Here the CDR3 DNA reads TGTGCCAGCAGTTTGTTAGGGGCGGGAGAGACCCAGTACTTC.

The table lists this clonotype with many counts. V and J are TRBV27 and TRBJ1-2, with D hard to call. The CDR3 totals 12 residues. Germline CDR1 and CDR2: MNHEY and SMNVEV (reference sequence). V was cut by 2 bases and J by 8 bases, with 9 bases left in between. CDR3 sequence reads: CASSLGGNGYTF. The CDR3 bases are TGTGCCAGCAGTTTAGGAGGGAACGGCTACACCTTC.

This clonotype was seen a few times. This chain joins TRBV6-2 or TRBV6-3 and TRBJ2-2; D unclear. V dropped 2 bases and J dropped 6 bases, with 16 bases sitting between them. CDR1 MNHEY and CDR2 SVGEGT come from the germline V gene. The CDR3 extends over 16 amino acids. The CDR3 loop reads CASSYGQDRHSGELFF. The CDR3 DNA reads TGTGCCAGCAGTTACGGCCAGGATCGTCACTCCGGGGAGCTGTTTTTT.

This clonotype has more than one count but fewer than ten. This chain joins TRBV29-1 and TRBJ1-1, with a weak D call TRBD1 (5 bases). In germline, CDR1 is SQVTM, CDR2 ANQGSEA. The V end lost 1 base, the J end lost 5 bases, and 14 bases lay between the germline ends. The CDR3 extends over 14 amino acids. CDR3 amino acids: CSVEVGGIGTEAFF. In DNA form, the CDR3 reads TGCAGCGTTGAAGTTGGGGGGATTGGTACTGAAGCTTTCTTT.

The CDR3 DNA follows: TGTGCCAGCAGCTCGCAGGGGGCAAATGGAAACACCATATATTTT. Amino acid sequence: CASSSQGANGNTIYF. V usage is TRBV7-9 and J usage is TRBJ1-3; TRBD1 aligns across 8 bases. From germline, CDR1 is SEHNR and CDR2 FQNEAQ (reference sequence). Unmatched junction bases numbered 5, after V lost 4 bases and J lost 3 bases. CDR3 length: 15 amino acids.

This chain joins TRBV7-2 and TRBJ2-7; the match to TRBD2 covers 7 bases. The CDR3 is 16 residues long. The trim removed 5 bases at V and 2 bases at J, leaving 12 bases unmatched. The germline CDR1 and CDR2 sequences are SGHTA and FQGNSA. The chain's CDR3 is CASSLSITSVAYEQYF. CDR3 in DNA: TGTGCCAGCAGCCTTAGCATCACTAGCGTAGCCTACGAGCAGTACTTC.

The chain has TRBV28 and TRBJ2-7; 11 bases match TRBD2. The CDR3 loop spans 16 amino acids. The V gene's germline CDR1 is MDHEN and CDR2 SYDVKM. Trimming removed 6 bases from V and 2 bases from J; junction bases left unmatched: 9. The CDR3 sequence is CASSSLAGGSPYEQYF. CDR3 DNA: TGTGCCAGCAGCTCTCTAGCGGGAGGATCCCCCTACGAGCAGTACTTC. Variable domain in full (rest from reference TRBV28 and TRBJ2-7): DVKVTQSSRYLVKRTGEKVFLECVQDMDHENMFWYRQDPGLGLRLIYFSYDVKMKEKGDIPEGYSVSREKKERFSLILESASTNQTSMYLCASSSLAGGSPYEQYFGPGTRLTVT.